These 22 T cell receptor beta chains share one sample of origin, sequenced in a study of blood T cell repertoires in COVID-19 (dated by TCRdb to 2019 to 2021). The library was prepared using the immunoSEQ multiplex PCR assay. Sourced from immuneACCESS, this table was stored by TCRdb with only in-frame sequences that have V and J called. A share of the clones is absent; for the studies checked, an unresolved V gene accounts for under half, and the remainder has no known explanation. The sample table lists around 250,000 clones, about 83% of them with a count of one. Approximately 6% of the sample comes from the top ten. The sample consisted of peripheral blood. These TCRs come from a woman aged 80 or older with COVID-19, enrolled during active disease.

The chain recombines TRBV29-1 with TRBJ1-2; no firm D call. The V and J ends lost 0 bases and 6 bases respectively, with 14 bases between them. CDR3 length: 14 residues. Germline-derived CDR1 and CDR2 are SQVTM and ANQGSEA. CDR3 residues: CSVEDRVGDNGYTF. CDR3 DNA sequence: TGCAGCGTTGAAGATCGGGTAGGAGATAATGGCTACACCTTC. Full variable domain (rest looked up from reference TRBV29-1 and TRBJ1-2): SAVISQKPSRDICQRGTSLTIQCQVDSQVTMMFWYRQQPGQSLTLIATANQGSEATYESGFVIDKFPISRPNLTFSTLTVSNMSPEDSSIYLCSVEDRVGDNGYTFGSGTRLTVV.

This sequence joins TRBV5-1 and TRBJ1-2, with TRBD1 as a possible D gene (6 bases). This CDR3 spans 14 amino acids. Germline CDR1 reads SGHRS; CDR2 reads YFSETQ. With 4 bases removed from V and 0 bases from J, the gap between germline ends came to 10 bases. The CDR3 DNA sequence: TGCGCCAGCAGCCCGGGACATTCTAACTATGGCTACACCTTC. Translation: CASSPGHSNYGYTF.

This rearrangement joins TRBV19 to TRBJ2-5, with TRBD1 matching 9 bases. CDR3 length: 13 amino acids. Unmatched junction bases numbered 5, after V lost 6 bases and J lost 6 bases. In germline, CDR1 is LNHDA, CDR2 SQIVND (reference sequence). The CDR3 loop is CASSQDRGQTQYF. DNA of the CDR3: TGTGCCAGTAGCCAGGACAGGGGTCAGACCCAGTACTTC.

This chain joins TRBV7-8 and TRBJ1-4; 10 positions match TRBD1. The V gene's germline CDR1 is SGHVS and CDR2 FQNEAQ. The CDR3 loop spans 15 amino acids. J gave up 5 bases and V 5 bases, and 5 bases lay outside the gene matches. The CDR3 sequence: CASSLGGQGNEKLFF. CDR3 sequence (DNA): TGTGCCAGCAGCCTAGGGGGACAGGGGAATGAAAAACTGTTTTTT.

The J gene is TRBJ2-5, the V gene TRBV25-1; TRBD2 is a possible D gene (7 bases). Trimming shortened V by 2 bases and J by 5 bases, and 15 bases separated the two germline ends. Germline V gene data show CDR1 as MGHDK and CDR2 as SYGVNS. This CDR3 has 15 amino acids. The CDR3 sequence: CASSEGGGGVETQYF. In DNA, the CDR3 is TGTGCCAGCAGTGAAGGGGGCGGGGGCGTGGAGACCCAGTACTTC. Together with reference TRBV25-1 and TRBJ2-5, the CDR3 gives the full variable domain: EADIYQTPRYLVIGTGKKITLECSQTMGHDKMYWYQQDPGMELHLIHYSYGVNSTEKGDLSSESTVSRIRTEHFPLTLESARPSHTSQYLCASSEGGGGVETQYFGPGTRLLVL.

The chain combines TRBV15 with TRBJ2-5; tentative D call: TRBD2 (5 bases). The germline V gene encodes CDR1 LNHNV and CDR2 YYDKDF (reference sequence). Between the trimmed V and J ends, which lost 1 base and 2 bases, there was a span of 11 bases. This CDR3 region has 15 residues. The CDR3 DNA reads TGTGCCACCAGCAGAGTTGGGAGACAACAAGAGACCCAGTACTTC. Its protein product is CATSRVGRQQETQYF.

Only a few counts were recorded for this clone. This chain uses TRBV10-3 with TRBJ2-3, with TRBD2 as a possible D gene (6 bases). The CDR3 covers 13 residues. Germline assignment: CDR1 ENHRY and CDR2 SYGVKD. The V end lost 4 bases, the J end lost 6 bases, and 11 bases lay between the germline ends. The CDR3 protein is CAISGGVADTQYF. CDR3 DNA sequence: TGTGCCATCAGTGGGGGGGTCGCCGATACGCAGTATTTT.

The rearrangement links TRBV5-1 to TRBJ2-2; possibly TRBD2 for D (6 bases). The CDR3 covers 14 residues. Germline values: CDR1 SGHRS, CDR2 YFSETQ. The V end was cut by 4 bases, the J end by 7 bases, with 14 bases between. The CDR3 loop reads CASSVEGRGGELFF. The CDR3 DNA sequence: TGCGCCAGCAGCGTGGAGGGCCGGGGCGGGGAGCTGTTTTTT.

The CDR3 loop is CASSLVVRRGGFSEAFF. The CDR3 DNA follows: TGTGCCAGCAGCTTAGTTGTTCGGCGAGGGGGCTTTTCTGAAGCTTTCTTT. The rearrangement links TRBV7-2 to TRBJ1-1, with TRBD1 matching over 7 bases. The V gene end was trimmed by 1 base and the J gene end by 6 bases; junction bases not matched to a gene: 14. Germline CDR1 is SGHTA and CDR2 is FQGNSA. The CDR3 runs to 17 residues.

The genes are TRBV28 and TRBJ1-2; D perhaps matches TRBD1 (6 bases). Trimming took off 7 bases at V and 8 bases at J, with 23 bases between the two ends. The CDR3 has 15 residues. Germline V lookup: CDR1 MDHEN, CDR2 SYDVKM. CDR3 amino acids: CASIPRGQGQGGYTF. The CDR3 nucleotides are TGTGCCAGCATCCCCCGGGGCCAGGGACAAGGGGGCTACACCTTC.

The chain employs TRBV2 and TRBJ2-3; no definite D call. Deletions cut 5 bases from V and 5 bases from J, with 5 bases between. CDR1 is SNHLY, CDR2 FYNNEI, per germline. This CDR3 spans 11 amino acids. CDR3 nucleotides: TGTGCCAGCAGTTTAGAAGATACGCAGTATTTT. This codes for CASSLEDTQYF.

The chain couples TRBV5-6 to TRBJ2-7; 10 bases agree with TRBD1. With V trimmed by 2 bases and J by 3 bases, 2 bases remained unmatched. Germline-derived CDR1 and CDR2 are SGHDT and YYEEEE. The CDR3 is 14 residues long. In nucleotides, the CDR3 is TGTGCCAGCAGCTTAGGACAGGGGGGCTACGAGCAGTACGTC. Encoded protein: CASSLGQGGYEQYV.

The chain joins TRBV7-3 to TRBJ2-6, with TRBD1 identical over 7 bases. With V trimmed by 6 bases and J by 2 bases, 7 bases remained unmatched. In germline, CDR1 is SGHTA, CDR2 FQGTGA. The CDR3 has 16 residues. As DNA, the CDR3 is TGTGCCAGCAGTCGAACAGGGGCCACTGGGGCCAACGTCCTGACTTTC. This encodes CASSRTGATGANVLTF.

The genes are TRBV10-3 and TRBJ1-6; D is undetermined. The germline CDR1 and CDR2 sequences are ENHRY and SYGVKD. CDR3 length equals 13 residues. Trimming took off 3 bases at V and 3 bases at J, with 3 bases between the two ends. CDR3 loop: CAISDSYNSPLHF. DNA of the CDR3: TGTGCCATCAGTGACAGCTATAATTCACCCCTCCACTTT.

This clone has just one count. This chain joins TRBV6-5 and TRBJ1-5; TRBD1 matches at 7 bases. Trimming took 2 bases from V and 0 from J; bases not matched to a gene: 1. Germline-derived CDR1 and CDR2 are MNHEY and SVGAGI. The CDR3 sequence is 15 residues long. In DNA, the CDR3 is TGTGCCAGCAGTTACGACAGGGCTAGCAATCAGCCCCAGCATTTT. As protein: CASSYDRASNQPQHF.

The gene calls are TRBV6-5 and TRBJ2-1, with 7 positions matching TRBD2. CDR3 length: 15 residues. Per the germline V gene, CDR1 is MNHEY and CDR2 is SVGAGI. After removal of 6 bases from V and 7 bases from J, the junction contained 12 bases not matched to a gene. CDR3 DNA sequence: TGTGCCAGCAGCCCCGATGGAGCGGGGAGTAATGAGCAGTTCTTC. Translating it yields CASSPDGAGSNEQFF.

The chain is built from TRBV7-9 and TRBJ2-7, with 14 bases aligning to TRBD2. This CDR3 is 16 amino acids long. The junction had 10 bases not matched to a gene; V was cut back by 5 bases and J by 7 bases. Germline CDR1 SEHNR, CDR2 FQNEAQ (reference sequence). CDR3 loop: CASSLGTGTSGGEQYV. As DNA, the CDR3 is TGTGCCAGCAGCCTAGGTACCGGGACTAGCGGGGGTGAGCAGTACGTC.

The chain joins TRBV6-1 to TRBJ1-3; weak D call: TRBD1 (5 bases). Germline V CDR1 and CDR2: MNHNS, SASEGT. The CDR3 covers 16 residues. V lost 4 bases, J lost 5 bases, and 18 bases lay in between. As DNA, the CDR3 is TGTGCCAGCAGTGGGGGGGGGAGGGGCGGTAGAAACACCATATATTTT. Its translation: CASSGGGRGGRNTIYF.

V gene TRBV29-1 combines with J gene TRBJ1-5, with D unclear. Trimming removed 6 bases from V and 0 bases from J, with 12 bases in between. The CDR3 is 14 residues long. CDR1 and CDR2 (germline): SQVTM, ANQGSEA. CDR3 loop: CSVRTPGSNQPQHF. As DNA, the CDR3 is TGCAGCGTGAGAACCCCTGGTAGCAATCAGCCCCAGCATTTT.

In DNA, the CDR3 is TGTGCCAGCAGCCCAGGAGGGGTTTCCGATGAAGCTTTCTTT. Translated: CASSPGGVSDEAFF. This chain joins TRBV5-6 and TRBJ1-1, with a tentative D call TRBD1 (5 bases). V was clipped by 4 bases and J by 7 bases, with 17 bases between them. CDR1 and CDR2 (germline): SGHDT, YYEEEE. There are 14 residues in the CDR3.

This sequence joins TRBV6-4 and TRBJ2-1; 8 positions agree with TRBD2. After removal of 8 bases from V and 5 bases from J, the junction contained 5 bases not matched to a gene. Germline CDR1 MRHNA, CDR2 SNTAGT. This CDR3 is 13 amino acids long. The CDR3 reads CASSLAGNNEQFF. The CDR3, as DNA: TGTGCCAGCTCGTTAGCGGGGAACAATGAGCAGTTCTTC.

This clone showed up just once. The chain couples TRBV28 to TRBJ1-3, with D uncertain. Germline V gene lookup returns CDR1 MDHEN and CDR2 SYDVKM. CDR3 length: 17 residues. V lost 3 bases and J lost 0, with 15 bases in between. Written as DNA, the CDR3 is TGTGCCAGCAGTTTCCCCCTATTTATCGGCTCTGGAAACACCATATATTTT. Encoded protein: CASSFPLFIGSGNTIYF.